The 27 T cell receptor beta chains below all came from one sample that was sequenced in a study of T cells in Graves' hyperthyroidism and ophthalmopathy. Amplified TCR beta CDR3 regions came from RNA transcripts. Researchers ran a first-round RT-PCR on the TCR CDR3 using the HTBI primer set. TCRdb fed the multiplex PCR reads into MiXCR, producing one record per CDR3 protein. This table holds a few hundred thousand distinct CDR3 sequences, 20% to 25% found once. Sequenced: blood. The receptor source for this set is a man aged 50-59 years with Graves' hyperthyroidism.

This clonotype was recorded at least ten times. The rearrangement links TRBV2 to TRBJ1-1, with a tentative D call TRBD1 (5 bases). This CDR3 region has 12 residues. V lost 8 bases and J 2 bases, leaving 9 bases between the germline ends. Germline values: CDR1 SNHLY, CDR2 FYNNEI. CDR3 sequence reads: CASGQGNTEAFF. CDR3 bases: TGTGCCAGCGGACAAGGTAACACTGAAGCTTTCTTT.

J is TRBJ2-1 and V is TRBV7-3; 8 positions match TRBD1. The V gene's germline CDR1 is SGHTA and CDR2 FQGTGA. The CDR3 is made up of 14 amino acids. Germline trimming cut 3 bases from V and 3 bases from J; bases unmatched to any gene: 1. CDR3 region: CASSLTGDYNEQFF. As DNA, the CDR3 is TGTGCCAGCAGCTTGACAGGGGACTACAATGAGCAGTTCTTC.

The V gene is TRBV3-1, the J gene TRBJ1-3, with TRBD1 as a possible D gene (5 bases). Germline CDR1 is LGHDT and CDR2 is YNNKEL (reference sequence). The V gene lost 5 bases and the J gene lost 4 bases, with 12 bases spanning the gap. The CDR3 spans 14 residues. CDR3 in amino acids: CASSVAQGGNTIYF. CDR3 DNA: TGTGCCAGCAGCGTCGCGCAGGGAGGAAACACCATATATTTT.

This rearrangement joins TRBV28 to TRBJ2-5; D may be TRBD2 (6 bases). The CDR3 length is 15 residues. Trimming cost V 2 bases and J 3 bases, with 13 bases left between them. Germline-derived CDR1 and CDR2 are MDHEN and SYDVKM. Here the CDR3 reads CASSLNSGGKETQYF. The CDR3 region has the DNA TGTGCCAGCAGTTTAAATTCCGGGGGAAAAGAGACCCAGTACTTC.

This clonotype appeared a few times. CDR3 bases: TGTGCCAGCAGCTTAGAGCGGGAGCGTACCTACGAGCAGTACTTC. Its protein product is CASSLERERTYEQYF. V usage is TRBV7-6 and J usage is TRBJ2-7; TRBD2 matches at 8 bases. In germline, CDR1 is SGHVS, CDR2 FNYEAQ. The CDR3 contains 15 residues. With 1 base clipped from V and 2 bases from J, the junction kept 4 bases outside the gene matches.

Points on this clonotype: With a much larger clone just one base away, this may be a read error. The chain couples TRBV6-1 to TRBJ2-2; the match to TRBD1 covers 8 bases. This CDR3 comprises 15 residues. Germline V gene data show CDR1 as MNHNS and CDR2 as SASEGT. CDR3 DNA sequence: TGTGCCAGCAGCAGAGGACAGGGCTACACCGAGGAGCTGTTTTTT. It encodes CASSRGQGYTEELFF.

The rearrangement links TRBV6-2 or TRBV6-3 to TRBJ2-5; D gene uncertain. The CDR3 spans 13 residues. Trimming took off 6 bases at V and 5 bases at J, with 13 bases between the two ends. Germline lookup yields CDR1 MNHEY and CDR2 SVGEGT. The CDR3 is CASSPLNLETQYF. CDR3 DNA: TGTGCCAGCAGCCCACTAAATTTGGAGACCCAGTACTTC.

In its sample, this clonotype was seen many times. A much bigger clone sits one base away, suggesting this may be a read error. The CDR3 DNA reads as TGTGCCAGCAGCGTTAGCGGGAGCTCCTACAATGAGCAGTTCTTC. It encodes CASSVSGSSYNEQFF. The chain has TRBV9 and TRBJ2-1; TRBD2 matches 9 bases. Germline assignment: CDR1 SGDLS and CDR2 YYNGEE. This CDR3 contains 15 residues. Germline trimming cut 2 bases from V and 0 bases from J; bases unmatched to any gene: 0.

This clonotype showed up many times. The V and J genes are TRBV6-1 and TRBJ2-6; 8 bases are shared with TRBD2. The CDR3 consists of 16 residues. The germline gives CDR1 MNHNS, CDR2 SASEGT. The junction had 4 bases not matched to a gene; V was cut back by 4 bases and J by 2 bases. DNA for the CDR3: TGTGCCAGCAGTGTGGGTAGCGGGACTGGGGCCAACGTCCTGACTTTC. Its protein is CASSVGSGTGANVLTF.

The V gene is TRBV19, the J gene TRBJ1-5; possible D gene TRBD1, 6 bases. The CDR3 totals 17 residues. V was cut by 3 bases and J by 7 bases, with 22 bases left in between. Germline CDR1 reads LNHDA; CDR2 reads SQIVND (reference sequence). The CDR3 DNA is TGTGCCAGTAGTATTTCGGGACGACAGGCGGTCAAGCAGCCCCAGCATTTT. Translated, it gives CASSISGRQAVKQPQHF.

The V gene is TRBV5-6, the J gene TRBJ1-2; D possibly corresponds to TRBD1 (5 bases). The V and J ends lost 0 bases and 5 bases respectively, with 14 bases between them. This CDR3 comprises 15 residues. Germline V gene data show CDR1 as SGHDT and CDR2 as YYEEEE. The CDR3 loop is CASSLGTSGGYGYTF. CDR3 nucleotides: TGTGCCAGCAGCTTGGGGACCTCGGGGGGTTATGGCTACACCTTC.

This clonotype was observed a handful of times. The rearrangement uses TRBV7-9 and TRBJ2-1, with 12 positions matching TRBD1. Germline CDR1 reads SEHNR; CDR2 reads FQNEAQ (reference sequence). Unmatched junction bases numbered 8, after V lost 2 bases and J lost 9 bases. This CDR3 comprises 16 residues. DNA for the CDR3: TGTGCCAGCAGCTTACAAACGGGACAGGGGGCGAGTGAGCAGTTCTTC. Its protein is CASSLQTGQGASEQFF.

This clonotype was recorded at least ten times. The V and J genes are TRBV18 and TRBJ2-7; D not resolved. CDR3 length equals 14 residues. V gave up 1 base and J gave up 0 bases, with 7 bases separating them. Germline V lookup: CDR1 KGHSH, CDR2 LQKENI. CDR3 sequence: CASSPQGRSYEQYF. CDR3 in DNA: TGTGCCAGCTCACCACAGGGTCGCTCCTACGAGCAGTACTTC.

Only a few counts were recorded for this clonotype. The DNA for the CDR3 is TGTGCTAGTGGTTCAAGCGGGAGTCTGGATGAGCAGTTCTTC. Protein product: CASGSSGSLDEQFF. This chain links TRBV12-5 with TRBJ2-1; 8 positions agree with TRBD2. CDR3 size: 14 residues. With V trimmed by 4 bases and J by 8 bases, 7 bases remained unmatched. Germline V CDR1 and CDR2: LGHNT, FRNRAP.

CDR3 DNA sequence: TGTGCCAGCAGCTTGGCCGGACAGGGAAGGGTGCGCCAAGAGACCCAGTACTTC. Its protein product is CASSLAGQGRVRQETQYF. The chain joins TRBV5-4 to TRBJ2-5; 8 nucleotides line up with TRBD1. After removal of 0 bases from V and 1 base from J, the junction contained 11 bases not matched to a gene. The germline gives CDR1 SGHNT, CDR2 YYREEE (reference sequence). The CDR3 totals 18 residues.

The chain uses TRBV30 and TRBJ1-1; 7 bases agree with TRBD1. The ends lost 5 bases at V and 9 bases at J; junction bases unmatched: 12. Germline CDR1 is GTSNPN and CDR2 is SVGIG (reference sequence). CDR3 length: 13 amino acids. CDR3 sequence reads: CAWGLQGGIQAFF. The CDR3 DNA is TGTGCCTGGGGACTCCAGGGGGGGATTCAAGCTTTCTTT.

Comment on this clonotype: The CDR3 carries no conserved terminal phenylalanine or tryptophan, so it likely arises from a read error. The CDR3 bases are TGCGCCAGCAGCTTGAGGGCTAGCGGTAGGAGCTCCTACAATGAGCAGTTCCTC. Protein sequence: CASSLRASGRSSYNEQFL. The V and J genes are TRBV5-1 and TRBJ2-1, with TRBD2 identical over 7 bases. The CDR3 covers 18 residues. Trimming removed 1 base from V and 0 bases from J; junction bases left unmatched: 10. The germline V gene encodes CDR1 SGHRS and CDR2 YFSETQ.

This clonotype was picked up a small number of times. This chain links TRBV3-1 with TRBJ2-1, with D possibly matching TRBD2 (6 bases). The CDR3 contains 16 residues. The V and J ends lost 2 bases and 0 bases respectively, with 11 bases between them. The germline V gene encodes CDR1 LGHDT and CDR2 YNNKEL (reference sequence). The CDR3: CASSQWRDSSYNEQFF. In DNA, the CDR3 is TGTGCCAGCAGCCAATGGCGGGATAGCTCCTACAATGAGCAGTTCTTC.

This clonotype was seen more than once but under ten times. This chain links TRBV6-1 with TRBJ2-1, with 10 positions matching TRBD2. The CDR3 has 15 residues. The germline V gene has CDR1 MNHNS and CDR2 SASEGT. Trimming at V came to 11 bases and at J to 10 bases, leaving 17 bases not matched to a gene. CDR3 in DNA: TGTGCCTCCGGAGGAGGAGCGGGAGGGAGAGAGGAGCAGTTCTTC. It specifies CASGGGAGGREEQFF.

The chain employs TRBV11-1 and TRBJ2-1; 11 nucleotides match TRBD2. V dropped 4 bases and J dropped 5; count of bases not matched to a gene: 10. Germline V gene lookup returns CDR1 SGHAT and CDR2 FQDESV (reference sequence). The length of the CDR3 is 17 residues. For the CDR3, the DNA is TGTGCCAGCAGCTCAAATCCCGGGACTAGCGGAGACAATGAGCAGTTCTTC. Translation: CASSSNPGTSGDNEQFF. Variable domain in full (rest from reference TRBV11-1 and TRBJ2-1): EAEVAQSPRYKITEKSQAVAFWCDPISGHATLYWYRQILGQGPELLVQFQDESVVDDSQLPKDRFSAERLKGVDSTLKIQPAELGDSAMYLCASSSNPGTSGDNEQFFGPGTRLTVL.

This clonotype turned up a few times. The gene calls are TRBV7-6 and TRBJ2-1; D remains unclear. V lost 2 bases, J lost 4 bases, and 18 bases lay in between. The CDR3 sequence is 17 residues long. The V gene's germline CDR1 is SGHVS and CDR2 FNYEAQ. CDR3 loop: CASSLLARSNLYNEQFF. DNA for the CDR3: TGTGCCAGCAGCTTACTCGCTAGGTCAAACCTTTACAATGAGCAGTTCTTC.

This chain connects TRBV29-1 to TRBJ1-2; D gene uncertain. V gave up 0 bases and J gave up 4 bases, with 6 bases separating them. The V gene's germline CDR1 is SQVTM and CDR2 ANQGSEA. CDR3 length: 12 residues. The CDR3: CSVEDITYGYTF. CDR3 sequence (DNA): TGCAGCGTTGAAGATATCACCTATGGCTACACCTTC.

This clonotype showed up just a few times. V and J are TRBV2 and TRBJ2-7; D may be TRBD1 or TRBD2 (6 bases each). The germline V gene encodes CDR1 SNHLY and CDR2 FYNNEI. V shed 7 bases and J shed 7 bases, with 11 bases lying between them. This CDR3 has 11 residues. CDR3: CASIGGGEQYF. DNA of the CDR3: TGTGCCAGCATCGGAGGGGGAGAGCAGTACTTC.

This clonotype was seen a few times. The chain uses TRBV24-1 and TRBJ1-2, with TRBD1 matching 10 bases. This CDR3 region has 15 residues. The germline V gene has CDR1 KGHDR and CDR2 SFDVKD. Trimming took 4 bases from V and 7 from J; bases not matched to a gene: 8. CDR3 nucleotides: TGTGCCACCAGTGACCCTACCGGACAGGGGGGTGGCTACACCTTC. This gives the protein CATSDPTGQGGGYTF.

This clonotype was seen more than once but under ten times. This chain joins TRBV20-1 and TRBJ2-7; TRBD1 agrees at 8 bases. CDR3 length: 16 amino acids. Trimming took 3 bases from V and 1 from J; bases not matched to a gene: 11. Germline-derived CDR1 and CDR2 are DFQATT and SNEGSKA (reference sequence). As DNA, the CDR3 is TGCAGTGCTAGGCCCTGGGGGACAGGAGATTCCTACGAGCAGTACTTC. It translates to CSARPWGTGDSYEQYF.

Concerning this clonotype itself: The junction does not match germline at one end; this may be a read error. V is TRBV12-5 and J is TRBJ2-1; possibly TRBD1 for D (6 bases). Per the germline V gene, CDR1 is LGHNT and CDR2 is FRNRAP. This CDR3 has 14 amino acids. The CDR3 region has the DNA TGTGCTAGTGGTTTGCAGGGGTTCTACACTGAGCAGTTCTTC. This codes for CASGLQGFYTEQFF. Full variable domain (remainder filled in from reference TRBV12-5 and TRBJ2-1): DARVTQTPRHKVTEMGQEVTMRCQPILGHNTVFWYRQTMMQGLELLAYFRNRAPLDDSGMPKDRFSAEMPDATLATLKIQPSEPRDSAVYFCASGLQGFYTEQFFGPGTRLTVL.

This clonotype appeared a single time. The chain links TRBV29-1 to TRBJ1-4, with 10 bases that match TRBD1. CDR3 length: 15 amino acids. CDR1 and CDR2 from the germline V gene are SQVTM and ANQGSEA. Trimming at V came to 4 bases and at J to 1 base, leaving 3 bases not matched to a gene. CDR3 in amino acids: CSVVGDRGTNEKLFF. The CDR3 DNA follows: TGCAGCGTTGTGGGGGACAGGGGAACTAATGAAAAACTGTTTTTT. The variable domain in full, with the rest retrieved from reference TRBV29-1 and TRBJ1-4, is SAVISQKPSRDICQRGTSLTIQCQVDSQVTMMFWYRQQPGQSLTLIATANQGSEATYESGFVIDKFPISRPNLTFSTLTVSNMSPEDSSIYLCSVVGDRGTNEKLFFGSGTQLSVL.